These 27 T cell receptor beta chains were all obtained from the same sample, sequenced in a study of T cells in tuberculosis. The table came from immunoSEQ multiplex PCR; TCRdb's copy has only in-frame clones and leaves some out. The sample carries about 34,000 clones, approximately 89% recorded once. The specimen was PBMCs. The receptors originated from a donor aged 10-30 years with latent tuberculosis or without tuberculosis infection.

This chain uses TRBV6-5 with TRBJ1-5, with TRBD1 as a possible D gene (6 bases). The germline gives CDR1 MNHEY, CDR2 SVGAGI. The V gene lost 6 bases and the J gene lost 1 base, with 13 bases spanning the gap. CDR3 length: 15 residues. For the CDR3, the DNA is TGTGCCAGCAGGAGGACAGTATTCAGCAATCAGCCCCAGCATTTT. This codes for CASRRTVFSNQPQHF.

This clone was detected a few times. J is TRBJ2-1 and V is TRBV11-3; a weak D match, TRBD2 (6 bases). Between the trimmed V and J ends, which lost 5 bases and 8 bases, there was a span of 19 bases. This CDR3 has 15 residues. Germline assignment: CDR1 SGHNT and CDR2 YENEEA. Here the CDR3 DNA reads TGTGCCAGCAGCACCCGGGACTCCGGTGGGGATGAGCAGTTCTTC. Residues: CASSTRDSGGDEQFF.

In DNA form, the CDR3 reads TGTGCCAGCAGCGTAGCCCGAGGCCCCCTCCACTTT. Its translation: CASSVARGPLHF. V is TRBV9 and J is TRBJ1-6, with unresolved D. Germline-derived CDR1 and CDR2 are SGDLS and YYNGEE. Deletions cut 0 bases from V and 13 bases from J, with 8 bases between. The CDR3 spans 12 residues. Using reference TRBV9 and TRBJ1-6 for the parts outside the CDR3, the full variable domain is DSGVTQTPKHLITATGQRVTLRCSPRSGDLSVYWYQQSLDQGLQFLIQYYNGEERAKGNILERFSAQQFPDLHSELNLSSLELGDSALYFCASSVARGPLHFGNGTRLTVT.

This clone was observed once. This chain uses TRBV7-2 with TRBJ2-3; 8 nucleotides match TRBD1. This CDR3 is built from 14 residues. The J segment lost 5 bases and the V segment lost 5 bases, leaving 6 bases of the junction unmatched. From germline, CDR1 is SGHTA and CDR2 FQGNSA. The CDR3 sequence: CASSRTGWGDTQYF. DNA of the CDR3: TGTGCCAGCAGCAGGACAGGGTGGGGAGATACGCAGTATTTT.

This chain joins TRBV28 and TRBJ2-5; D not resolved. Germline loops: CDR1 MDHEN, CDR2 SYDVKM. The length of the CDR3 is 14 residues. Trimming took 6 bases from V and 4 from J, leaving 15 bases between them. This chain's CDR3 is CASRISVIGETQYF. CDR3 bases: TGTGCCAGCAGGATTAGTGTAATCGGAGAGACCCAGTACTTC. Full variable domain (rest looked up from reference TRBV28 and TRBJ2-5): DVKVTQSSRYLVKRTGEKVFLECVQDMDHENMFWYRQDPGLGLRLIYFSYDVKMKEKGDIPEGYSVSREKKERFSLILESASTNQTSMYLCASRISVIGETQYFGPGTRLLVL.

Concerning this clone: Germline and junction disagree at one end, which may indicate a read error. This rearrangement joins TRBV19 to TRBJ1-5; 12 bases are a match to TRBD1. This CDR3 has 17 amino acids. The germline V gene has CDR1 LNHDA and CDR2 SQIVND (reference sequence). The CDR3 DNA sequence: TGTGCCAGTAGTGGGGGACAGGGGGCTTTAATAGGTCAGCTCCAGCATTTT. Translating it yields CASSGGQGALIGQLQHF.

This chain uses TRBV7-8 with TRBJ2-3; a possible D gene is TRBD2 (7 bases). The germline V gene has CDR1 SGHVS and CDR2 FQNEAQ. The CDR3 sequence is 16 residues long. Trimming removed 0 bases from V and 1 base from J, with 11 bases in between. The DNA for the CDR3 is TGTGCCAGCAGCTTAGCGGGGGGGCTTGGCACAGATACGCAGTATTTT. Protein sequence: CASSLAGGLGTDTQYF.

The rearrangement joins TRBV6-4 to TRBJ2-1; no reliable D call. CDR1 is MRHNA, CDR2 SNTAGT, per germline. Between the trimmed V and J ends, which lost 0 bases and 7 bases, there was a span of 13 bases. The CDR3 contains 15 residues. CDR3 in DNA: TGTGCCAGCAGTGACTCCGGGTTTCCCTCGAATGAGCAGTTCTTC. This translates into CASSDSGFPSNEQFF.

The gene calls are TRBV29-1 and TRBJ1-5; 7 positions match TRBD1. The CDR3 contains 14 residues. In germline, CDR1 is SQVTM, CDR2 ANQGSEA. Trimming took 6 bases from V and 7 from J; bases not matched to a gene: 12. The CDR3 coding sequence is TGCAGCGTGGCCCAACCAGGGGGGAGGCAGCCCCAGCATTTT. Its protein is CSVAQPGGRQPQHF. The whole variable domain, remainder taken from reference TRBV29-1 and TRBJ1-5, is SAVISQKPSRDICQRGTSLTIQCQVDSQVTMMFWYRQQPGQSLTLIATANQGSEATYESGFVIDKFPISRPNLTFSTLTVSNMSPEDSSIYLCSVAQPGGRQPQHFGDGTRLSIL.

V and J are TRBV7-2 and TRBJ2-7; 14 nucleotides align to TRBD2. Looked up from germline, CDR1 is SGHTA and CDR2 is FQGNSA. Trimming cost V 6 bases and J 7 bases; bases outside gene matches: 11. The CDR3 has 16 amino acids. Written as DNA, the CDR3 is TGTGCCAGCAGACTGACTAGCGGGGGGGCCATGGTAGAGCAGTACTTC. This translates into CASRLTSGGAMVEQYF.

The chain recombines TRBV4-3 with TRBJ2-1; 8 bases are a match to TRBD2. V lost 3 bases, J lost 3 bases, and 4 bases stayed unmatched. Germline CDR1 is LGHNA and CDR2 is YSLEER. The CDR3 extends over 15 amino acids. The CDR3 DNA sequence: TGCGCCAGCAGCCAGGACGGGGGGGTCTACAATGAGCAGTTCTTC. Amino acid sequence: CASSQDGGVYNEQFF.

V usage is TRBV7-2 and J usage is TRBJ2-2; no reliable D call. Germline V gene data show CDR1 as SGHTA and CDR2 as FQGNSA. CDR3 length equals 16 residues. With 2 bases removed from V and 1 base from J, the gap between germline ends came to 11 bases. The CDR3 nucleotides read TGTGCCAGCAGCTTAATCGGTCTCCGGAACACCGGGGAGCTGTTTTTT. Amino acid sequence: CASSLIGLRNTGELFF.

This chain uses TRBV6-6 with TRBJ1-1; D perhaps matches TRBD1 (6 bases). Deletions cut 2 bases from V and 5 bases from J, with 9 bases between. The CDR3 is 13 residues long. CDR1 is MNHNY and CDR2 is SVGAGI in the germline V gene (reference sequence). The CDR3 DNA is TGTGCCAGCAGTTACGTGACAGGAACTGAAGCTTTCTTT. It codes for CASSYVTGTEAFF.

V and J are TRBV29-1 and TRBJ2-5, with 12 bases identical to TRBD2. J was trimmed by 1 base and V by 7 bases; bases with no gene match: 7. CDR3 size: 15 residues. Germline V gene sequence: CDR1 SQVTM, CDR2 ANQGSEA. The CDR3 sequence is CSGLGTSGFQETQYF. The DNA for the CDR3 is TGCAGCGGGCTCGGGACTAGCGGGTTCCAAGAGACCCAGTACTTC.

The rearrangement joins TRBV28 to TRBJ2-7; D uncertain. Per the germline V gene, CDR1 is MDHEN and CDR2 is SYDVKM. Trimming removed 2 bases at V and 3 bases at J, with 20 bases between. The CDR3 extends over 17 amino acids. The CDR3 DNA reads TGTGCCAGCAGTTTACCACCCCTACGGTCCCCCTACTACGAGCAGTACTTC. Protein product: CASSLPPLRSPYYEQYF.

This chain links TRBV7-2 with TRBJ1-5; weak D call: TRBD1 (6 bases). V was trimmed by 1 base and J by 5 bases, leaving 21 bases between them. The CDR3 is 18 amino acids. CDR1 and CDR2 (germline): SGHTA, FQGNSA. The CDR3 protein is CASSLVSWGRGWDQPQHF. The CDR3 region has the DNA TGTGCCAGCAGCTTAGTCTCATGGGGCAGGGGATGGGATCAGCCCCAGCATTTT.

This sequence joins TRBV5-1 and TRBJ1-6; D remains unclear. This CDR3 region has 16 residues. Trimming stripped 3 bases from V and 0 bases from J, with 10 bases between. CDR1 is SGHRS, CDR2 YFSETQ, per germline. The CDR3 DNA sequence: TGCGCCAGCAGCTCGGACGGGAGCTCCTATAATTCACCCCTCCACTTT. It specifies CASSSDGSSYNSPLHF.

The genes are TRBV5-1 and TRBJ1-4; no reliable D call. CDR1 is SGHRS, CDR2 YFSETQ, per germline. This CDR3 has 14 residues. V was pared by 3 bases and J by 7 bases, with 13 bases between. The CDR3 DNA reads as TGCGCCAGCAGCTATAGTTCCCTTGGTGAAAAACTGTTTTTT. Protein: CASSYSSLGEKLFF.

J is TRBJ1-1 and V is TRBV28; tentative D call: TRBD1 (5 bases). Trimming removed 2 bases from V and 1 base from J, with 17 bases in between. The CDR3 is made up of 17 amino acids. The germline V gene encodes CDR1 MDHEN and CDR2 SYDVKM. This CDR3 is CASSLGSGLGWNTEAFF. The DNA of the CDR3 is TGTGCCAGCAGTTTAGGGTCAGGGTTGGGATGGAACACTGAAGCTTTCTTT. Full variable domain (outside the CDR3, taken from reference TRBV28 and TRBJ1-1): DVKVTQSSRYLVKRTGEKVFLECVQDMDHENMFWYRQDPGLGLRLIYFSYDVKMKEKGDIPEGYSVSREKKERFSLILESASTNQTSMYLCASSLGSGLGWNTEAFFGQGTRLTVV.

This chain uses TRBV7-9 with TRBJ1-2, with a possible D match to TRBD1 (5 bases). V lost 7 bases to trimming and J lost 6 bases, with 18 bases between them. Looked up from germline, CDR1 is SEHNR and CDR2 is FQNEAQ (reference sequence). The CDR3 is made up of 14 amino acids. In nucleotides, the CDR3 is TGTGCCAGCACCCTTGAGAGCAGGGCCGATGGCTACACCTTC. This codes for CASTLESRADGYTF.

The chain combines TRBV4-3 with TRBJ2-5; 8 bases agree with TRBD1. The germline V gene has CDR1 LGHNA and CDR2 YSLEER. The CDR3 sequence is 17 residues long. With V trimmed by 1 base and J by 2 bases, 9 bases remained unmatched. Here the CDR3 reads CASSQALGQAGQETQYF. In DNA form, the CDR3 reads TGCGCCAGCAGCCAAGCACTGGGACAGGCGGGACAAGAGACCCAGTACTTC.

The chain couples TRBV4-3 to TRBJ2-1; TRBD2 aligns across 14 bases. Per the germline V gene, CDR1 is LGHNA and CDR2 is YSLEER. V was clipped by 2 bases and J by 10 bases; unmatched bases: 4. The CDR3 runs 15 residues. CDR3 protein: CASSQRGLAGEEQFF. As DNA, the CDR3 is TGCGCCAGCAGCCAAAGGGGACTAGCGGGAGAGGAGCAGTTCTTC.

The J gene is TRBJ1-3, the V gene TRBV7-8; D is unresolved. Trimming took off 5 bases at V and 0 bases at J, with 8 bases between the two ends. CDR3 length: 14 amino acids. Germline V gene data show CDR1 as SGHVS and CDR2 as FQNEAQ. This CDR3 reads CASSNTNSGNTIYF. For the CDR3, the DNA is TGTGCCAGCAGCAACACGAACTCTGGAAACACCATATATTTT.

The CDR3 DNA reads as TGTGCCAGCAGCTCCGCCGGGGGGGTTACGCAGTATTTT. It encodes CASSSAGGVTQYF. The chain employs TRBV7-2 and TRBJ2-3, with 8 bases that match TRBD2. J lost 8 bases, V lost 4 bases, and 5 bases had no gene match. Per the germline V gene, CDR1 is SGHTA and CDR2 is FQGNSA. The CDR3 has 13 amino acids.

Turning to this clone: The sample carries other DNA sequences with the same CDR3. The chain has TRBV6-4 and TRBJ2-2; 14 bases are shared with TRBD2. Germline lookup yields CDR1 MRHNA and CDR2 SNTAGT. The trim removed 2 bases at V and 7 bases at J, leaving 0 bases unmatched. CDR3 length equals 15 residues. The CDR3 sequence is CASSDGTSGSGELFF. The CDR3 DNA reads as TGTGCCAGCAGTGACGGGACTAGCGGGAGCGGGGAGCTGTTTTTT.

The DNA for the CDR3 is TGTGCCAGCGGCCGAGCGGGAGGGTCCGGGGAGCAGTACTTC. Translated, it gives CASGRAGGSGEQYF. The chain has TRBV9 and TRBJ2-7; 10 bases are shared with TRBD2. The trim removed 7 bases at V and 7 bases at J, leaving 11 bases unmatched. Germline loops: CDR1 SGDLS, CDR2 YYNGEE. The CDR3 runs 14 residues.

The chain links TRBV19 to TRBJ2-3; 10 bases align to TRBD2. Germline lookup yields CDR1 LNHDA and CDR2 SQIVND (reference sequence). Trimming removed 3 bases from V and 9 bases from J; junction bases left unmatched: 12. This CDR3 is 16 amino acids long. The CDR3 DNA sequence: TGTGCCAGTAGTATCCAGCGGGAGGGGAGGGGGAGGACGCAGTATTTT. Its protein product is CASSIQREGRGRTQYF.